The source of this T cell receptor beta chain is a study of human T cells and chemical hapten exposure. Findings and limits, study-wide: The donor cohort had alopecia, so its immune response may not match that of healthy people.

The library tagged individual cDNA molecules with unique molecular identifiers. From the RACE reads, TCRdb called clonotypes with MiXCR, one entry per CDR3 protein. The table has about 350,000 distinct CDR3 sequences, over 6% seen once. This clonotype was recorded many times. Its antigen is not known. A read error may account for a junction end that differs from germline. Time point: patch test 2, 6 weeks after DPC sensitization. This sample's treatment: therapeutic diphenylcyclopropenone sensitization with weekly scalp DPC. Germline assignment: CDR1 DFQATT and CDR2 SNEGSKA (reference sequence). This CDR3 is 15 amino acids long.

Specimen: whole blood, collected in connection with sensitization to the hapten diphenylcyclopropenone (DPC). The sequence was collected from a woman under 30 with alopecia areata. Some clones in this sample may be carry-over from other donors' samples. The V and J genes are TRBV20-1 and TRBJ2-7; D is possibly TRBD1 (6 bases). CDR3 protein: CSATAPRTVIYEQYF. The CDR3 DNA sequence: TGCAGCGCTACCGCCCCGCGGACAGTGATCTACGAGCAGTACTTC.